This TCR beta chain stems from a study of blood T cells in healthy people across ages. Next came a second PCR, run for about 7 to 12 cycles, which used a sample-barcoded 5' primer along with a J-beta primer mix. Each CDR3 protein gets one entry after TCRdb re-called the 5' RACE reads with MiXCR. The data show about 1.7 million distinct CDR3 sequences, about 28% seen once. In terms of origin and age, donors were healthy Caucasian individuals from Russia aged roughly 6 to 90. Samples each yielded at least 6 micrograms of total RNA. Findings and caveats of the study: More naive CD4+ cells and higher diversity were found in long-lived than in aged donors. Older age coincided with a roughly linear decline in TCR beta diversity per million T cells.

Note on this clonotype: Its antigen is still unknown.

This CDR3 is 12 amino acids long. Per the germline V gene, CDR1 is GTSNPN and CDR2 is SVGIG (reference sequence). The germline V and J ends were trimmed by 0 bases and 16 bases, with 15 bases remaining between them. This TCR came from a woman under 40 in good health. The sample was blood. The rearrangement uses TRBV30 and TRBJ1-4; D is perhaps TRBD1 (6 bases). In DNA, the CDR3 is TGTGCCTGGAGTGTACGGGGGCAGGGAGGGTTTTTT. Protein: CAWSVRGQGGFF.